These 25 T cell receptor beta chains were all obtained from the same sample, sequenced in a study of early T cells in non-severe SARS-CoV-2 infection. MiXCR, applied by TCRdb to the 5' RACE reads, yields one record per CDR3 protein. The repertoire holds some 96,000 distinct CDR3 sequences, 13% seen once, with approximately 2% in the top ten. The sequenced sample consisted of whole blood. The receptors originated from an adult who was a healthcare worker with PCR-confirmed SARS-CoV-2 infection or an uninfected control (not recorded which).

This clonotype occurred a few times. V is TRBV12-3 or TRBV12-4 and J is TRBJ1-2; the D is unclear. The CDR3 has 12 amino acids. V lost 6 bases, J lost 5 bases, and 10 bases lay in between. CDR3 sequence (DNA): TGTGCCAGCAGCCCATCGTGGTATGGCTACACCTTC. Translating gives CASSPSWYGYTF.

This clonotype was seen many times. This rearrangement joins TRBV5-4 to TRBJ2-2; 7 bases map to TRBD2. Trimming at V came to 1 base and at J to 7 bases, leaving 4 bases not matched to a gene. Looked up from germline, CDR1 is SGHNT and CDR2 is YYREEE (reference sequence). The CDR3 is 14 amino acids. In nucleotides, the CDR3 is TGTGCCAGCAGCTTGTCGTGGGAGGGCGGGGAGCTGTTTTTT. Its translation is CASSLSWEGGELFF.

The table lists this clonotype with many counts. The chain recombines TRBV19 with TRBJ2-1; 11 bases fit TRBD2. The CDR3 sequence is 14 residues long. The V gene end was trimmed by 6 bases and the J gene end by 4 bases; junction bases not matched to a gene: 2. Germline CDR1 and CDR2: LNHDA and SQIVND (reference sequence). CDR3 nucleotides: TGTGCCAGTAGGGCTAGCGGGGGGTACAATGAGCAGTTCTTC. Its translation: CASRASGGYNEQFF. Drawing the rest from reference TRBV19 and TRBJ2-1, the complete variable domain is DGGITQSPKYLFRKEGQNVTLSCEQNLNHDAMYWYRQDPGQGLRLIYYSQIVNDFQKGDIAEGYSVSREKKESFPLTVTSAQKNPTAFYLCASRASGGYNEQFFGPGTRLTVL.

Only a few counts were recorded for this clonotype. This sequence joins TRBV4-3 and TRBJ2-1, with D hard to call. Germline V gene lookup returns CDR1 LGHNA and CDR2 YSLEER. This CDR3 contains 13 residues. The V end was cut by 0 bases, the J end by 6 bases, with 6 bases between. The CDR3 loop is CASSQDSINEQFF. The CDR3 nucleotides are TGCGCCAGCAGCCAAGACAGTATCAATGAGCAGTTCTTC.

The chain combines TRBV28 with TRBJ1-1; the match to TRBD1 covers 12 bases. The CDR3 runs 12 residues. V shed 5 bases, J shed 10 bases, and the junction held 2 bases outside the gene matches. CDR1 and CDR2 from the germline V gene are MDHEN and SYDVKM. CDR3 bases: TGTGCCAGCAGTCGGGACAGGGGGCGAGCTTTCTTT. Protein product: CASSRDRGRAFF.

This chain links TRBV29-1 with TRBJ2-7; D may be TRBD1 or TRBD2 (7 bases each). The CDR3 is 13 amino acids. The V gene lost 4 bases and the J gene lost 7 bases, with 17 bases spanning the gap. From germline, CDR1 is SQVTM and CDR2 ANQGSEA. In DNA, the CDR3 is TGCAGCGTTGGGCGGGGGACAGCGAAAGAGCAGTACTTC. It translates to CSVGRGTAKEQYF.

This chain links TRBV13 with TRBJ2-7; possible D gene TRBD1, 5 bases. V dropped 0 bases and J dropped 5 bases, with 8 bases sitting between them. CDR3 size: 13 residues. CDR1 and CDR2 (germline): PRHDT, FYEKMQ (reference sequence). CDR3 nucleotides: TGTGCCAGCAGCTTAGGGCAAGGGGACGAGCAGTACTTC. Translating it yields CASSLGQGDEQYF.

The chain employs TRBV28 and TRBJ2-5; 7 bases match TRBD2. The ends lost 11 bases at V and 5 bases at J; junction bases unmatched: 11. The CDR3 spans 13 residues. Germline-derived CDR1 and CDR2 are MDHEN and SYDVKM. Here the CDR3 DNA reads TGTGCCTCCAGGGTCAGGGAGGGGGAGACCCAGTACTTC. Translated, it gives CASRVREGETQYF. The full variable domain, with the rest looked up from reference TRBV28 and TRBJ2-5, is DVKVTQSSRYLVKRTGEKVFLECVQDMDHENMFWYRQDPGLGLRLIYFSYDVKMKEKGDIPEGYSVSREKKERFSLILESASTNQTSMYLCASRVREGETQYFGPGTRLLVL.

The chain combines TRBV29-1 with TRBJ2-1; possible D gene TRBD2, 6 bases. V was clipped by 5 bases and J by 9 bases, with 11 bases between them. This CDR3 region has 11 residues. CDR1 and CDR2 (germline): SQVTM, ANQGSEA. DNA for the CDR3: TGCAGCGTTACGGGGGAGACTGAGCAGTTCTTC. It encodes CSVTGETEQFF.

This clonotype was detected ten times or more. The CDR3 nucleotides are TGCAGTGCGCATCTCCCCGGGACAGGGGGCCGATGGGGCAATCAGCCCCAGCATTTT. This codes for CSAHLPGTGGRWGNQPQHF. The chain has TRBV20-1 and TRBJ1-5; 12 bases map to TRBD1. Germline lookup yields CDR1 DFQATT and CDR2 SNEGSKA (reference sequence). The CDR3 length is 19 residues. V lost 6 bases, J lost 2 bases, and 17 bases stayed unmatched.

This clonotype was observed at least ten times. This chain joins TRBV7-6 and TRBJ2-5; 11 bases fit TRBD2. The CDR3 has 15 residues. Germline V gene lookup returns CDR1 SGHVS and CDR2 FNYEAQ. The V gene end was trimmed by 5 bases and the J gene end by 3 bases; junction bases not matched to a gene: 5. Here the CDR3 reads CASSQRLAGKETQYF. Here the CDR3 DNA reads TGTGCCAGCAGCCAGAGACTAGCGGGAAAAGAGACCCAGTACTTC. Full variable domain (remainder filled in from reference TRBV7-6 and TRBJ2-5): GAGVSQSPRYKVTKRGQDVALRCDPISGHVSLYWYRQALGQGPEFLTYFNYEAQQDKSGLPNDRFSAERPEGSISTLTIQRTEQRDSAMYRCASSQRLAGKETQYFGPGTRLLVL.

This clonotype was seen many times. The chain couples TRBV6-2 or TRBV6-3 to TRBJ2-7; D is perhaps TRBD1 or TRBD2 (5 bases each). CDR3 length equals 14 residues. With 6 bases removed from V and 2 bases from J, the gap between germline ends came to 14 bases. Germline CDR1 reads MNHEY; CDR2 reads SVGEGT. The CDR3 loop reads CASSRPWGPYEQYF. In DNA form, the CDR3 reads TGTGCCAGCAGCCGCCCGTGGGGACCCTACGAGCAGTACTTC.

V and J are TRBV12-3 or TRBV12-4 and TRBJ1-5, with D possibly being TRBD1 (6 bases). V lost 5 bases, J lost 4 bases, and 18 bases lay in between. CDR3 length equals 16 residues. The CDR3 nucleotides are TGTGCCAGCAGTCCCCAATACAGGGAGGGGAATCAGCCCCAGCATTTT. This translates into CASSPQYREGNQPQHF.

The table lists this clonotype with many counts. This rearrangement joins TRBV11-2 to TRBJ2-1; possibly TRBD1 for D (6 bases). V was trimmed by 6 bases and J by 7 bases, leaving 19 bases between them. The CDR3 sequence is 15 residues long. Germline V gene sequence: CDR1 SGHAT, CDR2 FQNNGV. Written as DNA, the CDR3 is TGTGCCAGCAGTCCCACCAAGGACAGTCGGAATGAGCAGTTCTTC. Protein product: CASSPTKDSRNEQFF.

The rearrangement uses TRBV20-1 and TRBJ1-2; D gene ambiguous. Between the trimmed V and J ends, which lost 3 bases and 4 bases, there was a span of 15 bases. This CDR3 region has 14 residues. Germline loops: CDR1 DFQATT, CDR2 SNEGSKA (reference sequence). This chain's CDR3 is CSASLAGASYGYTF. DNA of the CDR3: TGCAGTGCTAGTCTCGCGGGCGCAAGCTATGGCTACACCTTC.

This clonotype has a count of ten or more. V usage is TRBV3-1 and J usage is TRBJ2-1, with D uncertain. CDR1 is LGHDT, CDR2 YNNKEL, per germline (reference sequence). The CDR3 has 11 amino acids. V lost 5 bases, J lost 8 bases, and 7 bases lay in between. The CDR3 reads CASSFVDEQFF. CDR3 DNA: TGTGCCAGCAGCTTTGTCGATGAGCAGTTCTTC.

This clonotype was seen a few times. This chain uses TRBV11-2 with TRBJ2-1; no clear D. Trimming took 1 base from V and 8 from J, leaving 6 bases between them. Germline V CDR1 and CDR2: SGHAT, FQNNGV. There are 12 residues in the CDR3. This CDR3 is CASSLGVHEQFF. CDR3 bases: TGTGCCAGCAGCTTAGGAGTACATGAGCAGTTCTTC. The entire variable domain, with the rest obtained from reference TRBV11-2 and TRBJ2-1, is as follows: EAGVAQSPRYKIIEKRQSVAFWCNPISGHATLYWYQQILGQGPKLLIQFQNNGVVDDSQLPKDRFSAERLKGVDSTLKIQPAKLEDSAVYLCASSLGVHEQFFGPGTRLTVL.

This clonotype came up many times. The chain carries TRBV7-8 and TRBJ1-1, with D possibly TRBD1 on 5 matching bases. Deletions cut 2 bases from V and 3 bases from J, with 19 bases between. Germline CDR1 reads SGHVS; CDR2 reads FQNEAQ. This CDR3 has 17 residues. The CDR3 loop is CASSLLPLWGRHTEAFF. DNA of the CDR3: TGTGCCAGCAGCTTACTCCCTTTGTGGGGACGGCACACTGAAGCTTTCTTT.

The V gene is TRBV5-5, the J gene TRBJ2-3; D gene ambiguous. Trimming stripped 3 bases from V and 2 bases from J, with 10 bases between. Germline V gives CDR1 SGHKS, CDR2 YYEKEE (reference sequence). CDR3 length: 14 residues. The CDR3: CASSWQVSTDTQYF. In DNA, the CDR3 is TGTGCCAGCAGCTGGCAAGTCTCCACAGATACGCAGTATTTT.

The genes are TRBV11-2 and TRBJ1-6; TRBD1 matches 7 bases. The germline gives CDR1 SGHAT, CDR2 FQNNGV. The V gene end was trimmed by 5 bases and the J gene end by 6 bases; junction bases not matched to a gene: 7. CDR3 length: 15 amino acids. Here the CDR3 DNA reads TGTGCCAGCAGCCGTACAGGGGAACTTAATTCACCCCTCCACTTT. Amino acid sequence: CASSRTGELNSPLHF.

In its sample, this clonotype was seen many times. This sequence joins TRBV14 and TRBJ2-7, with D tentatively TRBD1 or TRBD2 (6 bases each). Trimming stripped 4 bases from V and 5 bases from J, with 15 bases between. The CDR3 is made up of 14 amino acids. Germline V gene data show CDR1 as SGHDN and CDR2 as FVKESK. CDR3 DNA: TGTGCCAGCAGCCGACTCGGAGGGGGTGACGAGCAGTACTTC. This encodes CASSRLGGGDEQYF. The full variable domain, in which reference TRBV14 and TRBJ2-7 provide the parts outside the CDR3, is EAGVTQFPSHSVIEKGQTVTLRCDPISGHDNLYWYRRVMGKEIKFLLHFVKESKQDESGMPNNRFLAERTGGTYSTLKVQPAELEDSGVYFCASSRLGGGDEQYFGPGTRLTVT.

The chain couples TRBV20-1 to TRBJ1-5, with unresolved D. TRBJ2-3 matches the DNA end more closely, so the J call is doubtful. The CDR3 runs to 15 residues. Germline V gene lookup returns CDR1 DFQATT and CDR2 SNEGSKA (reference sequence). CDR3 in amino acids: CSASPPGWNNQPQYF. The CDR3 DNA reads TGCAGTGCTAGCCCCCCCGGGTGGAACAATCAGCCCCAGTATTTT.

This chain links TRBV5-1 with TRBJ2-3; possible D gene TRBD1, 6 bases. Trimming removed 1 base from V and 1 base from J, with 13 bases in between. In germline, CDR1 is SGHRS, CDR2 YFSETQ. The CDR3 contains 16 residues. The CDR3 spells CASSLTGRRGTDTQYF. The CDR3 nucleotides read TGCGCCAGCAGCTTGACAGGGCGACGGGGCACAGATACGCAGTATTTT.

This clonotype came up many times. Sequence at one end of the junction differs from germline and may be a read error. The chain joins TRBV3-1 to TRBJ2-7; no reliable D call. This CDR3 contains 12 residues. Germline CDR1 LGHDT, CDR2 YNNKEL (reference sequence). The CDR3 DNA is TGTGCCAGCAGCCAAGTCTCCCACGAGCAGTACTTC. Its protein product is CASSQVSHEQYF.

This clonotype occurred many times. The CDR3 is CASSRDYPYNEQFF. CDR3 in DNA: TGCGCCAGCAGCCGGGACTACCCCTACAATGAGCAGTTCTTC. The V and J genes are TRBV4-1 and TRBJ2-1; 7 bases align to TRBD2. The CDR3 loop spans 14 amino acids. Germline V gene sequence: CDR1 MGHRA, CDR2 YSYEKL. The V segment lost 4 bases and the J segment 2 bases; nucleotides outside the gene matches: 2.